This T cell receptor (beta chain) was profiled in a study of regulatory T cells in long-lasting Graves disease. Library construction for TCR beta used iRepertoire HTBI primers and Arm-PCR of CDR3 regions. Per the authors' pipeline: Across the samples, identification revealed just over 60 TRBV and some 14 TRBJ segments. One entry per CDR3 protein results from TCRdb running MiXCR on the multiplex PCR reads. TCRdb's processing, not the authors' own work, is the source of the V and J calls. Of 550,000 to 650,000 distinct CDR3 sequences listed, about 16% are singletons. Described time point: newly diagnosed GD, antithyroid drugs for less than 3 months. Extracted RNA from PBMCs served as the source of the TCR library. Per germline, CDR1 DFQATT and CDR2 SNEGSKA (reference sequence). V lost 3 bases, J lost 2 bases, and 11 bases lay in between. The CDR3 consists of 13 residues. The study, taken as a whole, reports: TCR diversity was lower in persistent Graves' patients (versus newly diagnosed ones).

There are a few counts of this clonotype. The antigen is not known. Another study also made use of these data, one on T cells in Graves' hyperthyroidism and ophthalmopathy. That source adds: TCR CDR3 underwent first-round RT-PCR with the HTBI primer set. Ophthalmopathy cases were set apart from stable hyperthyroidism by a 13 V-J model.

The V and J genes are TRBV20-1 and TRBJ2-7; possible D gene TRBD2, 5 bases. Sequenced material: peripheral blood mononuclear cells (PBMCs), taken at new diagnosis, from a patient treated with antithyroid drugs. The source is a man younger than 35 with Graves disease. CDR3 DNA sequence: TGCAGTGCTAGTTTCGGGATCGCCTACGAGCAGTACTTC. This codes for CSASFGIAYEQYF.